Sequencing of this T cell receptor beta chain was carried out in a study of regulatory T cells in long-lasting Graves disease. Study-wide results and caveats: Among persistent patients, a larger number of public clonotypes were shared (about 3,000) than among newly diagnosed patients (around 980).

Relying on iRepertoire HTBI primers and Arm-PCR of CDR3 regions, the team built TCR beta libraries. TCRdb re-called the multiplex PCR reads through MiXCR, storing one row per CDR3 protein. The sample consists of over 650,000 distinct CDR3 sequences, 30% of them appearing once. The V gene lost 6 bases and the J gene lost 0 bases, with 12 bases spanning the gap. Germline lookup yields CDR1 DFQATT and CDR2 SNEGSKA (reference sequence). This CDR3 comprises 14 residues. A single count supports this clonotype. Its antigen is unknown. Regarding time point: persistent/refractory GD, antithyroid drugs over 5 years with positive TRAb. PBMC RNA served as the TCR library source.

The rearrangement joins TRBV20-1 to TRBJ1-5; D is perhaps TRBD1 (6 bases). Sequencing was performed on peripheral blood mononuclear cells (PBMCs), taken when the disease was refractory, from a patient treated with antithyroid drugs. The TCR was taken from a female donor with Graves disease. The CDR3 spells CSATTGFSNQPQHF. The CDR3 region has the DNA TGCAGTGCCACGACAGGATTTAGCAATCAGCCCCAGCATTTT.